Following are 18 T cell receptor beta chains from one sample sequenced in a study of response to subunit inactivated influenza vaccine. TCRdb processed the RT-PCR reads anew with MiXCR; each CDR3 protein has one entry. The table lists about 520,000 distinct CDR3 sequences, approximately 7.3% of them singletons. This specimen consisted of PBMCs from blood, obtained around 2 years after vaccination. Receptor source: a man aged 45 to 70 who received an inactivated influenza vaccine.

This clonotype was seen only a few times. J is TRBJ2-7 and V is TRBV7-9; possibly TRBD1 or TRBD2 for D (5 bases each). CDR1 and CDR2 from the germline V gene are SEHNR and FQNEAQ (reference sequence). Trimming removed 5 bases from V and 3 bases from J, with 17 bases in between. The CDR3 has 15 amino acids. The CDR3 loop is CASSPRDRAYYEQYF. The CDR3 DNA reads as TGTGCCAGCAGCCCCCGGGACCGGGCCTACTACGAGCAGTACTTC.

There are many counts of this clonotype. V and J are TRBV28 and TRBJ2-7; D is tentatively TRBD1 or TRBD2 (5 bases each). This CDR3 has 13 amino acids. The germline V and J ends were trimmed by 5 bases and 7 bases, with 15 bases remaining between them. Germline CDR1 reads MDHEN; CDR2 reads SYDVKM. The CDR3 nucleotides read TGTGCCAGCAGTGCCGGGGCTGTGGGTGAGCAGTACTTC. Translation: CASSAGAVGEQYF.

This clonotype was counted between two and nine times. The V and J genes are TRBV5-1 and TRBJ1-6, with TRBD1 identical over 9 bases. This CDR3 contains 16 residues. V shed 3 bases, J shed 7 bases, and the junction held 8 bases outside the gene matches. In germline, CDR1 is SGHRS, CDR2 YFSETQ. CDR3 DNA: TGCGCCAGCAGCTCCGGCCCCGGGACAGGGAATTCACCCCTCCACTTT. Translating it yields CASSSGPGTGNSPLHF. Full variable domain (remainder filled in from reference TRBV5-1 and TRBJ1-6): KAGVTQTPRYLIKTRGQQVTLSCSPISGHRSVSWYQQTPGQGLQFLFEYFSETQRNKGNFPGRFSGRQFSNSRSEMNVSTLELGDSALYLCASSSGPGTGNSPLHFGNGTRLTVT.

Comments on this clonotype: Since a much larger clone is just one base distant, this may be a read error. This chain uses TRBV20-1 with TRBJ2-2, with 7 nucleotides matching TRBD1. Germline V gene sequence: CDR1 DFQATT, CDR2 SNEGSKA (reference sequence). This CDR3 comprises 14 residues. CDR3 DNA: TGCAGTGCCAGGGGACAGACGAAGACCGGGGAGCTGTTTTTT. Encoded protein: CSARGQTKTGELFF.

This chain uses TRBV6-1 with TRBJ1-3; TRBD1 matches 10 bases. The CDR3 spans 17 residues. Germline CDR1 and CDR2: MNHNS and SASEGT. The trim removed 6 bases at V and 0 bases at J, leaving 8 bases unmatched. CDR3: CASSPTGGLLSGNTIYF. In nucleotides, the CDR3 is TGTGCCAGCAGCCCGACAGGGGGCCTTCTCTCTGGAAACACCATATATTTT.

This clonotype was recorded many times. The chain employs TRBV7-3 and TRBJ1-6, with D hard to call. Between the trimmed V and J ends, which lost 2 bases and 8 bases, there was a span of 7 bases. CDR1 and CDR2 from the germline V gene are SGHTA and FQGTGA. This CDR3 spans 13 amino acids. This CDR3 reads CASSLGYYSPLHF. As DNA, the CDR3 is TGTGCCAGCAGCTTAGGTTACTATTCACCCCTCCACTTT. Drawing the rest from reference TRBV7-3 and TRBJ1-6, the complete variable domain is GAGVSQTPSNKVTEKGKYVELRCDPISGHTALYWYRQSLGQGPEFLIYFQGTGAADDSGLPNDRFFAVRPEGSVSTLKIQRTERGDSAVYLCASSLGYYSPLHFGNGTRLTVT.

This clonotype was picked up many times. The rearrangement links TRBV7-2 to TRBJ1-5, with a weak D call TRBD1 (6 bases). V lost 1 base and J lost 3, with 10 bases in between. Germline V lookup: CDR1 SGHTA, CDR2 FQGNSA. This CDR3 has 15 amino acids. As DNA, the CDR3 is TGTGCCAGCAGCTTAGTGCGGGGGCCCAATCAGCCCCAGCATTTT. Its protein product is CASSLVRGPNQPQHF.

Ten or more counts support this clonotype. The V gene is TRBV4-3, the J gene TRBJ2-2; tentatively, D is TRBD2 (6 bases). The CDR3 totals 17 residues. The germline V gene has CDR1 LGHNA and CDR2 YSLEER. V lost 0 bases and J 2 bases, leaving 13 bases between the germline ends. The CDR3 protein is CASSQDRSGLNTGELFF. In DNA form, the CDR3 reads TGCGCCAGCAGCCAAGATCGTAGCGGTCTTAACACCGGGGAGCTGTTTTTT.

This clonotype was picked up a small number of times. The junction and the germline gene differ at one end; a read error may be behind it. V gene TRBV6-2 or TRBV6-3 combines with J gene TRBJ1-6, with a possible D match to TRBD1 (5 bases). Germline CDR1 is MNHEY and CDR2 is SVGEGT. The CDR3 totals 12 residues. The CDR3 region is CASSWGGTPHRF. The CDR3 DNA sequence: TGTGCCAGCAGTTGGGGGGGTACCCCCCACCGCTTT.

This clonotype appeared a few times. V is TRBV4-3 and J is TRBJ1-5; D is ambiguous. Germline CDR1 LGHNA, CDR2 YSLEER. The V end lost 7 bases, the J end lost 2 bases, and 15 bases lay between the germline ends. This CDR3 region has 15 residues. CDR3 sequence reads: CASKPQWVGNQPQHF. CDR3 bases: TGCGCCAGCAAACCTCAGTGGGTTGGCAATCAGCCCCAGCATTTT.

This clonotype was observed at least ten times. The rearrangement uses TRBV3-1 and TRBJ2-4; 9 nucleotides align to TRBD1. The V and J ends lost 3 bases and 6 bases, in that order; junction bases with no gene match: 3. The V gene's germline CDR1 is LGHDT and CDR2 YNNKEL (reference sequence). CDR3 size: 14 residues. CDR3 in amino acids: CASSQPGQGNIQYF. CDR3 in DNA: TGTGCCAGCAGCCAGCCGGGACAGGGAAACATTCAGTACTTC.

This clonotype was observed many times. The chain uses TRBV11-2 and TRBJ2-7; a possible D gene is TRBD1 (6 bases). The CDR3 runs 14 residues. The V gene's germline CDR1 is SGHAT and CDR2 FQNNGV. The V gene lost 3 bases and the J gene lost 4 bases, with 13 bases spanning the gap. The DNA for the CDR3 is TGTGCCAGCAGCTTGGCACAGGGAACTTACGAGCAGTACTTC. Translated, it gives CASSLAQGTYEQYF. The full variable domain, its missing parts supplied by reference TRBV11-2 and TRBJ2-7, is EAGVAQSPRYKIIEKRQSVAFWCNPISGHATLYWYQQILGQGPKLLIQFQNNGVVDDSQLPKDRFSAERLKGVDSTLKIQPAKLEDSAVYLCASSLAQGTYEQYFGPGTRLTVT.

This clonotype was counted only a few times. The chain is built from TRBV27 and TRBJ1-1, with D possibly being TRBD1 (6 bases). CDR3 length equals 14 residues. Trimming stripped 3 bases from V and 3 bases from J, with 11 bases between. Looked up from germline, CDR1 is MNHEY and CDR2 is SMNVEV (reference sequence). The CDR3 DNA reads as TGTGCCAGCAGTTTGAACAGGGCCCACACTGAAGCTTTCTTT. It yields the protein CASSLNRAHTEAFF.

This clonotype was observed many times. The chain employs TRBV7-9 and TRBJ1-4, with 7 bases that match TRBD1. V was pared by 5 bases and J by 7 bases, with 7 bases of the junction left unmatched. Germline V gives CDR1 SEHNR, CDR2 FQNEAQ (reference sequence). The CDR3 extends over 14 amino acids. CDR3 sequence (DNA): TGTGCCAGCAGCCCACGACAGGGATTTGAAAAACTGTTTTTT. This sequence encodes CASSPRQGFEKLFF.

This clonotype showed up many times. The V and J genes are TRBV20-1 and TRBJ2-3; the D is unclear. Trimming pared 3 bases from V and 3 bases from J, leaving 10 bases between. Germline CDR1 DFQATT, CDR2 SNEGSKA (reference sequence). This CDR3 has 13 amino acids. The CDR3 protein is CSARATVTDTQYF. CDR3 DNA: TGCAGTGCTAGGGCGACTGTTACAGATACGCAGTATTTT.

There are many counts of this clonotype. The J gene is TRBJ2-7, the V gene TRBV14; TRBD2 agrees at 7 bases. J gave up 2 bases and V 3 bases, and 7 bases lay outside the gene matches. Germline V lookup: CDR1 SGHDN, CDR2 FVKESK. The CDR3 spans 15 residues. Here the CDR3 reads CASSHSLGTTYEQYF. The CDR3 region has the DNA TGTGCCAGCAGCCATTCTCTCGGGACTACCTACGAGCAGTACTTC. Full variable domain (outside the CDR3, taken from reference TRBV14 and TRBJ2-7): EAGVTQFPSHSVIEKGQTVTLRCDPISGHDNLYWYRRVMGKEIKFLLHFVKESKQDESGMPNNRFLAERTGGTYSTLKVQPAELEDSGVYFCASSHSLGTTYEQYFGPGTRLTVT.

The CDR3 here is CASGAGTQYEQYF. The CDR3 DNA reads as TGTGCCAGCGGCGCCGGGACCCAGTACGAGCAGTACTTC. This chain uses TRBV3-1 with TRBJ2-7, with D perhaps matching TRBD1 or TRBD2 (5 bases each). Per germline, CDR1 LGHDT and CDR2 YNNKEL (reference sequence). CDR3 length: 13 residues. Trimming took 8 bases from V and 4 from J, leaving 15 bases between them.

Many counts were recorded for this clonotype. The V gene is TRBV6-6, the J gene TRBJ1-1; TRBD1 matches 8 bases. Germline V gene lookup returns CDR1 MNHNY and CDR2 SVGAGI (reference sequence). Unmatched junction bases numbered 6, after V lost 8 bases and J lost 4 bases. The length of the CDR3 is 13 residues. DNA for the CDR3: TGTGCCAGCCTGGACAGGGAAGTCACTGAAGCTTTCTTT. It encodes CASLDREVTEAFF.